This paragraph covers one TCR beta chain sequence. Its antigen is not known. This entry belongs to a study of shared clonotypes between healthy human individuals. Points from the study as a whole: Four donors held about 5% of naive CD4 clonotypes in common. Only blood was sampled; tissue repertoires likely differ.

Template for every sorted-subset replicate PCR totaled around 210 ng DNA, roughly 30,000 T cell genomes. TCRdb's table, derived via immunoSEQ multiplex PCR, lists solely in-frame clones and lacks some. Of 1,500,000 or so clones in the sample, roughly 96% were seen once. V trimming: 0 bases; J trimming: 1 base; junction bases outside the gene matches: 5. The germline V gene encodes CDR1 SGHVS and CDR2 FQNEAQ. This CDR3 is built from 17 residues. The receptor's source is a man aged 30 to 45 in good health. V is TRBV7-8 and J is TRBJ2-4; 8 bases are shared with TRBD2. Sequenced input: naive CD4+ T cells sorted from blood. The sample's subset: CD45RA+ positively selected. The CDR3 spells CASSLAPAGVAKNIQYF. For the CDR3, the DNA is TGTGCCAGCAGCTTAGCCCCAGCGGGAGTTGCCAAAAACATTCAGTACTTC.